This T cell receptor (beta chain) is drawn from a study of radiotherapy plus CTLA-4 blockade in lung cancer. The CDR3 extends over 13 amino acids. V shed 0 bases and J shed 1 base, with 4 bases lying between them. From germline, CDR1 is SGHTS and CDR2 YDEGEE. Sequencing was performed with immunoSEQ multiplex PCR; in TCRdb, only in-frame clones are kept and a portion is missing. The table has over 95,000 clones, approximately 72% seen once. The gene calls are TRBV5-8 and TRBJ1-1; D ambiguous. The receptor comes from a human donor with non-small cell lung cancer who had a partial response to radiotherapy plus ipilimumab. Some clones in this sample may be carry-over from other donors' samples. The specimen was peripheral blood, collected from a patient treated with radiotherapy plus ipilimumab. This chain's CDR3 is CASSLGGNTEAFF. The CDR3 nucleotides read TGTGCCAGCAGCTTGGGCGGGAACACTGAAGCTTTCTTT.